These 20 T cell receptor beta chains were all obtained from the same sample, sequenced in a study of T cell changes during pregnancy in multiple sclerosis. Libraries were prepared by immunoSEQ multiplex PCR; TCRdb keeps only in-frame clonotypes and omits some of them. The sample lists about 52,000 clones, more than 90% occurring once. Sequenced here: CD4+ T cells from peripheral blood mononuclear cells, sampled before pregnancy. These receptors were taken from a female donor with multiple sclerosis, enrolled in a pregnancy study.

V is TRBV7-8 and J is TRBJ2-5; D uncertain. Germline V gene sequence: CDR1 SGHVS, CDR2 FQNEAQ. Trimming pared 1 base from V and 2 bases from J, leaving 8 bases between. CDR3 length: 14 amino acids. As DNA, the CDR3 is TGTGCCAGCAGCTTAGTTAGTTTTCAAGAGACCCAGTACTTC. Its protein is CASSLVSFQETQYF. Full variable domain (outside the CDR3, taken from reference TRBV7-8 and TRBJ2-5): GAGVSQSPRYKVAKRGQDVALRCDPISGHVSLFWYQQALGQGPEFLTYFQNEAQLDKSGLPSDRFFAERPEGSVSTLKIQRTQQEDSAVYLCASSLVSFQETQYFGPGTRLLVL.

This chain uses TRBV6-5 with TRBJ1-4; 9 bases are a match to TRBD1. CDR3 length: 14 amino acids. The germline CDR1 and CDR2 sequences are MNHEY and SVGAGI. After removal of 2 bases from V and 9 bases from J, the junction contained 4 bases not matched to a gene. CDR3 bases: TGTGCCAGCAGTTACGAGGGACAGGGTAAAAAACTGTTTTTT. Translation gives CASSYEGQGKKLFF.

The chain joins TRBV27 to TRBJ2-7; 10 bases line up with TRBD1. CDR1 and CDR2 (germline): MNHEY, SMNVEV (reference sequence). V lost 5 bases to trimming and J lost 7 bases; unmatched junction nucleotides: 17. The CDR3 runs 17 residues. The CDR3 bases are TGTGCCAGCAGTCCACCCGTCAGGACAGGGGGAGAGGGGGAGCAGTACTTC. Translated, it gives CASSPPVRTGGEGEQYF.

This clone showed up just once. The rearrangement joins TRBV5-1 to TRBJ2-2, with D possibly being TRBD1 (6 bases). The CDR3 runs to 14 residues. Between the trimmed V and J ends, which lost 4 bases and 5 bases, there was a span of 12 bases. Germline lookup yields CDR1 SGHRS and CDR2 YFSETQ. CDR3 loop: CASSVQGGTGELFF. The DNA of the CDR3 is TGCGCCAGCAGCGTACAGGGCGGAACCGGGGAGCTGTTTTTT.

The chain recombines TRBV19 with TRBJ2-3; weak D call: TRBD1 (5 bases). Germline CDR1 is LNHDA and CDR2 is SQIVND (reference sequence). Between the trimmed V and J ends, which lost 5 bases and 3 bases, there was a span of 18 bases. CDR3 length: 16 amino acids. CDR3 bases: TGTGCCAGTAGTCTCGATGGGGCCCGTAGGACAGATACGCAGTATTTT. Protein: CASSLDGARRTDTQYF.

The J gene is TRBJ2-1, the V gene TRBV15, with 7 bases identical to TRBD1. The CDR3 is made up of 15 amino acids. Germline trimming cut 5 bases from V and 3 bases from J; bases unmatched to any gene: 7. The germline V gene has CDR1 LNHNV and CDR2 YYDKDF (reference sequence). The CDR3 spells CATSGGRGFYNEQFF. For the CDR3, the DNA is TGTGCCACCAGCGGAGGCAGGGGGTTCTACAATGAGCAGTTCTTC.

This clone was observed once. The chain has TRBV5-1 and TRBJ1-1; 7 nucleotides agree with TRBD1. J gave up 0 bases and V 4 bases, and 12 bases lay outside the gene matches. The germline gives CDR1 SGHRS, CDR2 YFSETQ. The CDR3 consists of 17 residues. The CDR3 protein is CASSPPGQLAMNTEAFF. CDR3 in DNA: TGCGCCAGCAGCCCGCCGGGACAGTTGGCGATGAACACTGAAGCTTTCTTT.

The table lists this clone with a count of one. The chain carries TRBV28 and TRBJ2-3; TRBD1 agrees at 8 bases. This CDR3 is built from 14 residues. Germline V CDR1 and CDR2: MDHEN, SYDVKM. The V gene end was trimmed by 5 bases and the J gene end by 2 bases; junction bases not matched to a gene: 3. CDR3 region: CASSTDRDTDTQYF. In DNA, the CDR3 is TGTGCCAGCAGTACGGACAGGGACACAGATACGCAGTATTTT.

The J gene is TRBJ2-1, the V gene TRBV6-6, with a possible D match to TRBD2 (5 bases). This CDR3 has 16 amino acids. V was trimmed by 2 bases and J by 3 bases, leaving 14 bases between them. Germline assignment: CDR1 MNHNY and CDR2 SVGAGI (reference sequence). The CDR3 reads CASSYGTAGGYNEQFF. The CDR3 DNA follows: TGTGCCAGCAGTTACGGCACTGCCGGAGGCTACAATGAGCAGTTCTTC.

Here the CDR3 reads CARSTYVDQPQHF. The CDR3, as DNA: TGTGCCAGAAGTACTTACGTAGATCAGCCCCAGCATTTT. This chain joins TRBV5-3 and TRBJ1-5, with unresolved D. TRBV5-3 is placed among ORFs of uncertain function. V was trimmed by 5 bases and J by 5 bases, leaving 11 bases between them. CDR3 length: 13 residues.

V usage is TRBV15 and J usage is TRBJ2-7; the match to TRBD2 covers 12 bases. Unmatched junction bases numbered 9, after V lost 3 bases and J lost 3 bases. This CDR3 region has 17 residues. CDR1 LNHNV and CDR2 YYDKDF come from the germline V gene (reference sequence). In nucleotides, the CDR3 is TGTGCCACCAGCAGTACCACCGGGACTAGCGGGTTCTACGAGCAGTACTTC. Translating gives CATSSTTGTSGFYEQYF.

This clone was observed once. The chain uses TRBV10-3 and TRBJ1-1; tentative D call: TRBD1 (6 bases). CDR3 length: 14 residues. The germline V gene has CDR1 ENHRY and CDR2 SYGVKD. V was cut by 7 bases and J by 1 base, with 13 bases left in between. The CDR3 region is CAIKTGTQNTEAFF. The CDR3 bases are TGTGCCATCAAGACCGGGACACAGAACACTGAAGCTTTCTTT.

This clone was picked up one time. The chain is built from TRBV28 and TRBJ2-5; TRBD1 agrees at 7 bases. The CDR3 runs 12 residues. Germline assignment: CDR1 MDHEN and CDR2 SYDVKM. The CDR3 DNA follows: TGTGCTTTTCGAAGGGGGCTGGAGACCCAGTACTTC. This gives the protein CAFRRGLETQYF.

V usage is TRBV6-1 and J usage is TRBJ1-2, with TRBD1 as a possible D gene (5 bases). V was clipped by 5 bases and J by 8 bases, with 12 bases between them. Germline V gene lookup returns CDR1 MNHNS and CDR2 SASEGT. The CDR3 totals 12 residues. CDR3 nucleotide sequence: TGTGCCAGCAGTACCTTGGGGCAAGGCTACACCTTC. Translating gives CASSTLGQGYTF.

The chain carries TRBV7-3 and TRBJ1-1, with D hard to call. Germline-derived CDR1 and CDR2 are SGHTA and FQGTGA. The CDR3 spans 14 residues. V lost 4 bases and J 9 bases, leaving 18 bases between the germline ends. The CDR3 here is CASSSQPREGQAFF. The DNA of the CDR3 is TGTGCCAGCAGCTCACAGCCGCGCGAGGGCCAAGCTTTCTTT.

This chain uses TRBV7-2 with TRBJ2-1; tentative D call: TRBD2 (6 bases). The V end lost 2 bases, the J end lost 1 base, and 12 bases lay between the germline ends. The CDR3 contains 16 residues. The germline gives CDR1 SGHTA, CDR2 FQGNSA. The CDR3 nucleotides read TGTGCCAGCAGCTTAAGTAGCGGTCCTTCCTACAATGAGCAGTTCTTC. This gives the protein CASSLSSGPSYNEQFF.

The chain recombines TRBV19 with TRBJ2-3; 10 nucleotides match TRBD2. In germline, CDR1 is LNHDA, CDR2 SQIVND (reference sequence). J gave up 3 bases and V 5 bases, and 2 bases lay outside the gene matches. CDR3 length equals 14 residues. The DNA for the CDR3 is TGTGCCAGTAGTGCGGGACTAGCGACAGATACGCAGTATTTT. Its protein is CASSAGLATDTQYF.

V and J are TRBV6-1 and TRBJ2-7; D unresolved. The CDR3 sequence is 12 residues long. Per germline, CDR1 MNHNS and CDR2 SASEGT. Trimming removed 5 bases at V and 4 bases at J, with 9 bases between. The CDR3 is CASSRLRYEQYF. CDR3 sequence (DNA): TGTGCCAGCAGTAGACTGCGGTACGAGCAGTACTTC.

The rearrangement uses TRBV11-2 and TRBJ1-2, with 9 bases identical to TRBD1. Trimming removed 5 bases from V and 4 bases from J; junction bases left unmatched: 11. The CDR3 runs 16 residues. Germline CDR1 is SGHAT and CDR2 is FQNNGV. The CDR3 nucleotides read TGTGCCAGCAGCCCCTGGACAGGGGTTGGGGCCTATGGCTACACCTTC. Translated, it gives CASSPWTGVGAYGYTF.

This chain connects TRBV5-5 to TRBJ1-1; 7 nucleotides match TRBD1. The CDR3 spans 14 residues. Germline assignment: CDR1 SGHKS and CDR2 YYEKEE (reference sequence). The junction had 3 bases not matched to a gene; V was cut back by 0 bases and J by 4 bases. Written as DNA, the CDR3 is TGTGCCAGCAGCTTGGATCCAGGGGGCACTGAAGCTTTCTTT. Translating it yields CASSLDPGGTEAFF. Full variable domain (missing parts from reference TRBV5-5 and TRBJ1-1): DAGVTQSPTHLIKTRGQQVTLRCSPISGHKSVSWYQQVLGQGPQFIFQYYEKEERGRGNFPDRFSARQFPNYSSELNVNALLLGDSALYLCASSLDPGGTEAFFGQGTRLTVV.